This is a list of T cell receptor beta chains from one sample in a study of blood T cell repertoires in COVID-19. Profiling relied on immunoSEQ multiplex PCR, and the TCRdb table lists in-frame clones only, not all of them. This table holds about 300,000 clones, 85% found once. The sample taken for sequencing was PBMCs or T cells enriched from blood (not recorded which). These receptors were obtained from a woman in her twenties or thirties who had been exposed to COVID-19. Both conserved end residues are part of each CDR3. A D gene is named only where the DNA matches it firmly. Rows give clone size only sometimes, using once, few, many, or a class for an expanded clone.

V gene,clone size,J gene,D gene,CDR3 protein,CDR3 DNA
TRBV4-1,-,TRBJ1-4,TRBD1,CASSQEPYRGGNEKLFF,TGCGCCAGCAGCCAAGAACCTTACAGGGGGGGCAATGAAAAACTGTTTTTT
TRBV7-2,once,TRBJ1-5,TRBD1,CASSYPDRGYQPQHF,TGTGCCAGCAGCTACCCGGACAGGGGATATCAGCCCCAGCATTTT
TRBV19,once,TRBJ1-4,-,CASSGVRRDDEKLFF,TGTGCCAGTAGCGGAGTAAGGAGGGATGATGAAAAACTGTTTTTT
TRBV10-3,-,TRBJ1-5,-,CAISARDTGYPQHF,TGTGCCATCAGTGCCCGGGACACTGGGTATCCCCAGCATTTT
TRBV13,-,TRBJ2-3,-,CASSPLPGSLLDTQYF,TGTGCCAGCAGCCCGCTACCCGGGTCCCTCCTTGATACGCAGTATTTT
TRBV6-6,once,TRBJ2-7,TRBD2,CASSYSRMAGEYF,TGTGCCAGCAGTTATAGTCGTATGGCGGGAGAGTACTTC
TRBV30,few,TRBJ1-5,-,CAWSAGNQPQHF,TGTGCCTGGAGTGCGGGAAATCAGCCCCAGCATTTT
TRBV19,-,TRBJ1-3,-,CASSTSGTLLSGNTIYF,TGTGCCAGTAGTACCTCCGGGACACTACTAAGTGGAAACACCATATATTTT
TRBV27,once,TRBJ1-2,-,CASSLSSSGGTGYTF,TGTGCCAGCAGTTTATCGTCGTCGGGAGGAACGGGCTACACCTTC
TRBV3-1/TRBV3-2,-,TRBJ1-6,TRBD1,CASSHGTGNSPLHF,TGTGCCAGCAGCCACGGGACAGGAAATTCACCCCTCCACTTT
TRBV7-9,-,TRBJ2-1,-,CASSPNSGGQFF,TGTGCCAGCAGCCCAAACTCGGGTGGGCAGTTCTTC
TRBV19,once,TRBJ2-4,-,CASMSLAKNIQYF,TGTGCCAGTATGAGCTTGGCCAAAAACATTCAGTACTTC
TRBV12-3/TRBV12-4,-,TRBJ1-2,-,CASSFKGNSGYTF,TGTGCCAGCAGTTTTAAGGGGAATTCTGGCTACACCTTC
TRBV4-3,-,TRBJ1-1,TRBD1,CASSQDYGQGYTEAFF,TGCGCCAGCAGCCAAGATTACGGACAGGGTTACACTGAAGCTTTCTTT
TRBV5-1,few,TRBJ2-7,TRBD2,CASSGAGTSGYEQYF,TGCGCCAGCAGCGGGGCCGGGACTAGCGGCTACGAGCAGTACTTC